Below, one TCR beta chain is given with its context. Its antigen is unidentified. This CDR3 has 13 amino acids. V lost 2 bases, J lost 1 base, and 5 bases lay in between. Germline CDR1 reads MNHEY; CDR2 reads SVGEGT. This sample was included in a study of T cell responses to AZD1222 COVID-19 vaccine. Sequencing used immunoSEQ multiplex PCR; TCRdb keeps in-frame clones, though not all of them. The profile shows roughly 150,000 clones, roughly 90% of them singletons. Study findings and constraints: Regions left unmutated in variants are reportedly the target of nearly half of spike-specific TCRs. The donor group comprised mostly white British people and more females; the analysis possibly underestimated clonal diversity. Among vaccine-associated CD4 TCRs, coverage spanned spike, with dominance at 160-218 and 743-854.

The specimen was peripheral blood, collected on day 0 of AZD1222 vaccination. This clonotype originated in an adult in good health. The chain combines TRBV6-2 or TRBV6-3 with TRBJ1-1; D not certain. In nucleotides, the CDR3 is TGTGCCAGCAGTTACCGGCAGAACACTGAAGCTTTCTTT. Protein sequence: CASSYRQNTEAFF.